This T cell receptor (beta chain) was sequenced in a study of T cells in placental villitis. Looking at the study overall: Two of the control placentae were obtained from preterm deliveries, but no significant pathology was found on examination. To test an allograft-versus-infection hypothesis, the study compared placental TCR-beta repertoires across three groups: villitis of unknown etiology, unaffected controls matched for gestational age, and infectious villitis.

Roughly 10 control placentae without villitis were matched to the villitis of unknown etiology cases on the basis of gestational age at delivery. After delivery, placentae were collected and subjected to gross and histological evaluation prior to the selection of archival tissue. Five 10-micron scrolls were cut from each FFPE block, and DNA was isolated using the AllPrep DNA/RNA FFPE Tissue kit. DNA concentration and purity were checked by NanoDrop, and RNA quality was assessed on a Bioanalyzer. TCR-beta CDR3 regions were amplified from genomic DNA with the immunoSEQ v4 bias-controlled multiplex PCR assay, run blinded to group allocation. To estimate nucleated cell and T cell quantities per sample, reference gene primers were included together with the TCR-beta primers. Sequencing of the libraries was performed on an Illumina MiSeq with a 100-cycle paired-end protocol. In the original analysis: Diversity and richness were calculated in immunoSEQ Analyzer software, with richness determined by iChao1 and clonality derived from Pielou evenness and Shannon diversity (0-1, with higher values meaning less diverse). Using confidence 3 and substitution 2, CDR3 amino acid sequences together with their V/J genes were queried against VDJdb for CMV, EBV and influenza A specificities. TCR-beta amino acid clonotype overlap between villitis of unknown etiology, infectious villitis and control repertoires was assessed with the Morisita-Horn index. Here the immuneACCESS table is served through TCRdb, limited to in-frame sequences with V and J called. Missing clones are a known gap in these copies; in checked studies unresolved V genes cover under half, and the rest lacks a known reason. V, J and clone size derive from that table, while D and trimming were established from the DNA sequence. The sample records approximately 700 clones, around 98% of which are singletons. The ten most abundant clones make up less than 4% of the sample.

On the study overall, not on this receptor specifically: Small amounts of decidua were contained in the paraffin blocks, so some of the captured T cells, especially in controls, may have been decidual rather than villous infiltrates. Villitis of unknown etiology placentae showed higher clonality than controls (median 0.057 versus 0.006, p=0.0025), indicating clonal expansion. CMV-specific clone frequencies were higher in infectious CMV cases than in villitis of unknown etiology (roughly 0.011 vs 0.001), which did not differ from controls. Sequencing bulk tissue made it impossible to distinguish helper, regulatory or cytotoxic T cells or to tell maternal from fetal T cells, and the approach excluded gamma-delta receptors.

V is cut back by 5 bases and J by 4 bases, with 6 bases in the junction unmatched. The CDR3 numbers 14 residues from cysteine through phenylalanine. The entry retains the CDR3 DNA only, 42 bases that are in frame from base 1. The germline V gene provides CDR1 KGHDR and CDR2 SFDVKD. To note about this clone: It has no known antigen specificity. One base away there is no much larger clone; base qualities are not given.

The TCR comes from a human donor in good health; the placental T cells may come from both mother and fetus. The rearrangement combines TRBV24-1 with TRBJ1-2; 7 of the junction bases match TRBD1. The source material was placental tissue containing maternal and fetal cells. The CDR3 loop reads CATSGPGDSYGYTF. The DNA is TGTGCCACCAGTGGTCCAGGGGACAGCTATGGCTACACCTTC.